These 19 T cell receptor beta chains came from one sample sequenced in a study of breast tumors, draining lymph nodes, adjacent tissues. Via MiXCR, TCRdb re-called the multiplex PCR reads, giving one row per CDR3 protein. The repertoire holds 200,000 or so distinct CDR3 sequences, with approximately 31% as singletons. Breast cancer patients provided tissue from their axillary draining lymph nodes. Specimen: axillary lymph node tissue. All receptors derive from a female donor with breast cancer. Some clones in this sample may be carry-over from other donors' samples.

This clonotype has ten or more counts. The CDR3 here is CASSLGSFQETQYF. DNA of the CDR3: TGTGCCAGCAGCTTGGGGTCTTTCCAAGAGACCCAGTACTTC. V usage is TRBV7-2 and J usage is TRBJ2-5; no reliable D call. Germline assignment: CDR1 SGHTA and CDR2 FQGNSA. The CDR3 runs 14 residues. The V end was cut by 3 bases, the J end by 1 base, with 9 bases between. Combining the CDR3 with reference TRBV7-2 and TRBJ2-5 gives the whole variable domain GAGVSQSPSNKVTEKGKDVELRCDPISGHTALYWYRQSLGQGLEFLIYFQGNSAPDKSGLPSDRFSAERTGGSVSTLTIQRTQQEDSAVYLCASSLGSFQETQYFGPGTRLLVL.

V usage is TRBV27 and J usage is TRBJ2-7; 9 nucleotides match TRBD1. The V segment lost 0 bases and the J segment 3 bases; nucleotides outside the gene matches: 6. The CDR3 runs to 16 residues. Germline V gives CDR1 MNHEY, CDR2 SMNVEV (reference sequence). The CDR3 coding sequence is TGTGCCAGCAGTTTATCGGTCGGGGACAGGGACTACGAGCAGTACTTC. Protein product: CASSLSVGDRDYEQYF.

The sample holds many counts of this clonotype. The chain has TRBV2 and TRBJ2-7, with TRBD1 matching over 7 bases. In germline, CDR1 is SNHLY, CDR2 FYNNEI. CDR3 length: 15 residues. J lost 3 bases, V lost 4 bases, and 9 bases had no gene match. The CDR3 DNA reads TGTGCCAGCAGTGTCGACAGGGTACTTTTCTACGAGCAGTACTTC. Amino acid sequence: CASSVDRVLFYEQYF.

At least ten counts were recorded for this clonotype. The V and J genes are TRBV30 and TRBJ1-5; possibly TRBD1 for D (5 bases). V lost 1 base and J 7 bases, leaving 14 bases between the germline ends. The CDR3 runs 14 residues. Looked up from germline, CDR1 is GTSNPN and CDR2 is SVGIG (reference sequence). Written as DNA, the CDR3 is TGTGCCTGGAGTGGCACAGGAGGAAAACAGCCCCAGCATTTT. Residues: CAWSGTGGKQPQHF.

This clonotype has ten or more counts. The V call is TRBV7-9, the J call TRBJ2-6; D perhaps matches TRBD1 (5 bases). Germline V gives CDR1 SEHNR, CDR2 FQNEAQ (reference sequence). This CDR3 region has 16 residues. V lost 6 bases and J lost 2, with 14 bases in between. In DNA form, the CDR3 reads TGTGCCAGCAGAAAACCAGGGAACCCTGGGGCCAACGTCCTGACTTTC. It encodes CASRKPGNPGANVLTF.

With respect to this clonotype: Given the absence of the conserved phenylalanine or tryptophan at the CDR3 end, a read error is likely. V and J are TRBV6-6 and TRBJ2-7, with D possibly TRBD1 on 5 matching bases. Germline CDR1 is MNHNY and CDR2 is SVGAGI (reference sequence). The length of the CDR3 is 14 residues. Trimming shortened V by 6 bases and J by 3 bases, and 15 bases separated the two germline ends. The CDR3, as DNA: TGTGCCAGCAGGGGAAACCAGGACAACTACGAGCAGTACCTC. This sequence encodes CASRGNQDNYEQYL.

This clonotype was seen repeatedly, ten times or more. The rearrangement joins TRBV19 to TRBJ2-1; D remains ambiguous. The ends were cut back, 7 bases at V and 2 bases at J, with 9 bases in the middle. Looked up from germline, CDR1 is LNHDA and CDR2 is SQIVND (reference sequence). This CDR3 comprises 13 residues. The CDR3 loop is CASKGPAYNEQFF. The CDR3 bases are TGTGCCAGTAAAGGGCCAGCCTACAATGAGCAGTTCTTC.

This clonotype was seen repeatedly, ten times or more. The chain recombines TRBV20-1 with TRBJ2-2; a possible D gene is TRBD2 (6 bases). CDR1 is DFQATT and CDR2 is SNEGSKA in the germline V gene (reference sequence). The CDR3 is made up of 14 amino acids. The V gene lost 1 base and the J gene lost 4 bases, with 10 bases spanning the gap. CDR3 region: CSARAGGPTGELFF. The CDR3 DNA reads as TGCAGTGCTAGAGCAGGAGGGCCCACCGGGGAGCTGTTTTTT.

This clonotype has at least ten counts. J is TRBJ2-1 and V is TRBV29-1; the D gene could be TRBD1 or TRBD2 (5 bases each). This CDR3 is 14 amino acids long. V gave up 5 bases and J gave up 4 bases, with 15 bases separating them. Germline-derived CDR1 and CDR2 are SQVTM and ANQGSEA. The CDR3: CSVSRDQEYNEQFF. The CDR3 DNA reads TGCAGCGTTTCCCGGGACCAGGAGTACAATGAGCAGTTCTTC.

The rearrangement joins TRBV5-6 to TRBJ2-5; the D is unclear. Germline CDR1 is SGHDT and CDR2 is YYEEEE. V lost 2 bases and J 0 bases, leaving 11 bases between the germline ends. The CDR3 is made up of 15 amino acids. The chain's CDR3 is CASSFTQANQETQYF. The CDR3 coding sequence is TGTGCCAGCAGCTTCACCCAGGCGAACCAAGAGACCCAGTACTTC. Full variable domain (rest looked up from reference TRBV5-6 and TRBJ2-5): DAGVTQSPTHLIKTRGQQVTLRCSPKSGHDTVSWYQQALGQGPQFIFQYYEEEERQRGNFPDRFSGHQFPNYSSELNVNALLLGDSALYLCASSFTQANQETQYFGPGTRLLVL.

Ten or more counts support this clonotype. This sequence joins TRBV2 and TRBJ2-5, with 10 bases aligning to TRBD2. Germline V lookup: CDR1 SNHLY, CDR2 FYNNEI. The CDR3 sequence is 14 residues long. The ends lost 7 bases at V and 5 bases at J; junction bases unmatched: 7. In DNA, the CDR3 is TGTGCCAGCAAAGGACTAGCGGAGGCGGAGACCCAGTACTTC. The encoded protein is CASKGLAEAETQYF.

This clonotype was counted ten times or more. The J gene is TRBJ2-7, the V gene TRBV4-2, with 9 bases that match TRBD2. The length of the CDR3 is 16 residues. Per germline, CDR1 LGHNA and CDR2 YNFKEQ. Germline trimming cut 0 bases from V and 5 bases from J; bases unmatched to any gene: 8. Written as DNA, the CDR3 is TGTGCCAGCAGCCAAGAGCGGCGGGGGGGCCGGCACGAGCAGTACTTC. The encoded protein is CASSQERRGGRHEQYF.

The genes are TRBV20-1 and TRBJ2-3; weak D call: TRBD2 (8 bases). This CDR3 is 14 amino acids long. Trimming shortened V by 6 bases and J by 11 bases, and 24 bases separated the two germline ends. The V gene's germline CDR1 is DFQATT and CDR2 SNEGSKA (reference sequence). The CDR3, as DNA: TGCAGTGCCACAGGGGCGGGGGGCTACAATGAGCAGTATTTT. It codes for CSATGAGGYNEQYF.

On this clonotype: This is likely a read error, given that the CDR3 carries no conserved phenylalanine or tryptophan at its end. Because the CDR3's place on the DNA is in doubt, the DNA is left out and the CDR3 is given as listed by TCRdb. J is TRBJ2-5 and V is TRBV7-6; the table calls TRBD2, which could not be checked here. In germline, CDR1 is SGHVS, CDR2 FNYEAQ. The CDR3 region is 11 residues in length, termini included. CDR3 amino acids: CASSSLGPYAG.

At least ten counts were recorded for this clonotype. The chain recombines TRBV14 with TRBJ2-3; the match to TRBD2 covers 10 bases. This CDR3 is 18 amino acids long. Germline-derived CDR1 and CDR2 are SGHDN and FVKESK. V shed 3 bases, J shed 1 base, and the junction held 10 bases outside the gene matches. In DNA form, the CDR3 reads TGTGCCAGCAGCCAGCTCCCGGGGACTAGCGCACGCACAGATACGCAGTATTTT. It translates to CASSQLPGTSARTDTQYF.

This clonotype was counted between two and nine times. This chain uses TRBV4-1 with TRBJ1-2; D is ambiguous. CDR3 length: 13 residues. Germline loops: CDR1 MGHRA, CDR2 YSYEKL. Deletions cut 0 bases from V and 8 bases from J, with 10 bases between. The CDR3 region has the DNA TGCGCCAGCAGCCAAGATATGAGGTACGGCTACACCTTC. Amino acids: CASSQDMRYGYTF.

Note on this clonotype: This clone may be a read error of a much larger clone one base away. The rearrangement joins TRBV5-4 to TRBJ2-5; possible D gene TRBD1, 6 bases. This CDR3 is 15 amino acids long. The germline V gene has CDR1 SGHNT and CDR2 YYREEE (reference sequence). Trimming shortened V by 3 bases and J by 0 bases, and 12 bases separated the two germline ends. This chain's CDR3 is CASSSWDTDQETQYF. Written as DNA, the CDR3 is TGTGCCAGCAGCTCCTGGGACACAGACCAAGAGACCCAGTACTTC.

At least ten counts were recorded for this clonotype. This sequence joins TRBV10-3 and TRBJ2-7; D is unclear. From germline, CDR1 is ENHRY and CDR2 SYGVKD. Trimming pared 3 bases from V and 3 bases from J, leaving 3 bases between. CDR3 length: 11 amino acids. The CDR3 DNA reads as TGTGCCATCAGTGATATCTACGAGCAGTACTTC. Translation gives CAISDIYEQYF.

This clonotype was counted at least ten times. The chain has TRBV30 and TRBJ1-4; D is unresolved. This CDR3 has 14 amino acids. Trimming shortened V by 0 bases and J by 5 bases, and 10 bases separated the two germline ends. Germline-derived CDR1 and CDR2 are GTSNPN and SVGIG (reference sequence). This chain's CDR3 is CAWSVAQLNEKLFF. The CDR3 nucleotides are TGTGCCTGGAGTGTAGCACAGCTCAATGAAAAACTGTTTTTT.